Below, 15 T cell receptor beta chains from the same sample are listed, as sequenced in a study of cytomegalovirus exposure and HLA in healthy donors. The PCR made use of 60 Vbeta and 13 Jbeta primers. Assay: immunoSEQ multiplex PCR; the TCRdb copy retains only in-frame clones and omits some. Across 90,000 to 130,000 clones, the top ten clones capture 6.8% of the sample. What was sequenced was PBMCs. Every receptor here comes from a man aged 35 to 55 in good health and CMV-seropositive.

The chain employs TRBV27 and TRBJ2-7; no definite D call. The V end was cut by 2 bases, the J end by 7 bases, with 9 bases between. This CDR3 spans 12 amino acids. Germline loops: CDR1 MNHEY, CDR2 SMNVEV (reference sequence). The CDR3 nucleotides read TGTGCCAGCAGTTTAGTCTCCAGGGAGCAGTACTTC. Protein sequence: CASSLVSREQYF.

The CDR3 is CASSSGRHSNEKLFF. CDR3 bases: TGTGCCAGCAGTTCTGGGAGACACTCCAATGAAAAACTGTTTTTT. V usage is TRBV28 and J usage is TRBJ1-4; D gene unclear. This CDR3 spans 15 amino acids. The V gene lost 4 bases and the J gene lost 5 bases, with 14 bases spanning the gap. Per germline, CDR1 MDHEN and CDR2 SYDVKM.

The rearrangement links TRBV27 to TRBJ1-5, with 7 bases fitting TRBD1. Unmatched junction bases numbered 4, after V lost 5 bases and J lost 3 bases. Per the germline V gene, CDR1 is MNHEY and CDR2 is SMNVEV (reference sequence). The CDR3 loop spans 14 amino acids. CDR3 bases: TGTGCCAGCAGTCCTGGGACAGACAATCAGCCCCAGCATTTT. Translation gives CASSPGTDNQPQHF.

This chain uses TRBV30 with TRBJ1-2; D is ambiguous. Germline-derived CDR1 and CDR2 are GTSNPN and SVGIG (reference sequence). V was cut by 1 base and J by 8 bases, with 17 bases left in between. The CDR3 sequence is 14 residues long. Written as DNA, the CDR3 is TGTGCCTGGAGTGATGGCTGGGCGACAAAAGGCTACACCTTC. Protein: CAWSDGWATKGYTF.

This sequence joins TRBV10-1 and TRBJ2-1; possible D gene TRBD2, 6 bases. The CDR3 totals 13 residues. V lost 8 bases to trimming and J lost 2 bases, with 10 bases between them. The germline gives CDR1 WNHNN, CDR2 SYGVQD (reference sequence). The CDR3 loop reads CASSREPYNEQFF. The DNA of the CDR3 is TGCGCCAGCTCCCGGGAGCCCTACAATGAGCAGTTCTTC.

The gene calls are TRBV28 and TRBJ1-2; 7 bases align to TRBD1. CDR1 and CDR2 (germline): MDHEN, SYDVKM. The CDR3 covers 13 residues. V lost 6 bases to trimming and J lost 5 bases; unmatched junction nucleotides: 6. The CDR3: CASRDRAGYGYTF. The CDR3 region has the DNA TGTGCCAGCAGAGACAGGGCGGGATATGGCTACACCTTC.

The V and J genes are TRBV6-5 and TRBJ2-3; TRBD2 agrees at 9 bases. V was pared by 7 bases and J by 1 base, with 6 bases of the junction left unmatched. The CDR3 is made up of 15 amino acids. Germline V gene sequence: CDR1 MNHEY, CDR2 SVGAGI. The CDR3 protein is CASKRASGGTDTQYF. The CDR3 DNA reads as TGTGCCAGCAAAAGGGCTAGCGGGGGCACAGATACGCAGTATTTT.

V is TRBV6-6 and J is TRBJ2-1; the match to TRBD1 covers 7 bases. Germline V CDR1 and CDR2: MNHNY, SVGAGI (reference sequence). J was trimmed by 1 base and V by 7 bases; bases with no gene match: 10. The CDR3 is 16 residues long. The chain's CDR3 is CASTDPAGGSYNEQFF. The CDR3 DNA reads TGTGCCAGCACCGACCCGGCAGGGGGTTCCTACAATGAGCAGTTCTTC.

The chain joins TRBV2 to TRBJ2-7; 10 nucleotides line up with TRBD2. The CDR3 runs 16 residues. Per germline, CDR1 SNHLY and CDR2 FYNNEI. The junction had 5 bases not matched to a gene; V was cut back by 1 base and J by 2 bases. The CDR3 loop reads CASSEVGLAGAYEQYF. In DNA, the CDR3 is TGTGCCAGCAGTGAAGTCGGGCTAGCGGGAGCCTACGAGCAGTACTTC. The complete variable domain, with remaining parts taken from reference TRBV2 and TRBJ2-7, reads EPEVTQTPSHQVTQMGQEVILRCVPISNHLYFYWYRQILGQKVEFLVSFYNNEISEKSEIFDDQFSVERPDGSNFTLKIRSTKLEDSAMYFCASSEVGLAGAYEQYFGPGTRLTVT.

This chain links TRBV28 with TRBJ1-3, with no clear D. CDR3 length: 15 residues. The V end lost 3 bases, the J end lost 3 bases, and 12 bases lay between the germline ends. Germline V gene sequence: CDR1 MDHEN, CDR2 SYDVKM. The CDR3 sequence: CASSFRGISGNTIYF. The CDR3 nucleotides read TGTGCCAGCAGTTTCAGAGGGATAAGTGGAAACACCATATATTTT. The full variable domain, rest sourced from reference TRBV28 and TRBJ1-3, is DVKVTQSSRYLVKRTGEKVFLECVQDMDHENMFWYRQDPGLGLRLIYFSYDVKMKEKGDIPEGYSVSREKKERFSLILESASTNQTSMYLCASSFRGISGNTIYFGEGSWLTVV.

This chain uses TRBV5-4 with TRBJ2-3; possibly TRBD2 for D (6 bases). V lost 0 bases and J 0 bases, leaving 11 bases between the germline ends. The CDR3 has 16 amino acids. CDR1 is SGHNT, CDR2 YYREEE, per germline (reference sequence). CDR3 amino acids: CASSLGLAKSTDTQYF. The DNA of the CDR3 is TGTGCCAGCAGCTTGGGTCTAGCGAAGAGCACAGATACGCAGTATTTT. Filled out from reference TRBV5-4 and TRBJ2-3, the complete variable domain reads ETGVTQSPTHLIKTRGQQVTLRCSSQSGHNTVSWYQQALGQGPQFIFQYYREEENGRGNFPPRFSGLQFPNYSSELNVNALELDDSALYLCASSLGLAKSTDTQYFGPGTRLTVL.

The chain joins TRBV10-3 to TRBJ2-3; 10 bases map to TRBD2. Germline-derived CDR1 and CDR2 are ENHRY and SYGVKD. The CDR3 has 15 amino acids. Trimming cost V 6 bases and J 3 bases; bases outside gene matches: 6. CDR3 bases: TGTGCCATCAGGGAGCGGGAGGGCCTGACAGATACGCAGTATTTT. This encodes CAIREREGLTDTQYF.

The J gene is TRBJ1-5, the V gene TRBV6-6, with a tentative D call TRBD1 (5 bases). There are 15 residues in the CDR3. V gave up 6 bases and J gave up 6 bases, with 18 bases separating them. Germline CDR1 is MNHNY and CDR2 is SVGAGI (reference sequence). The CDR3 DNA reads TGTGCCAGCAGCCGGTTATTCGGGGGGGGTCAGCCCCAGCATTTT. Translating gives CASSRLFGGGQPQHF.

V is TRBV9 and J is TRBJ2-5; 7 bases match TRBD1. This CDR3 has 17 residues. J gave up 2 bases and V 3 bases, and 13 bases lay outside the gene matches. Germline CDR1 reads SGDLS; CDR2 reads YYNGEE. The DNA for the CDR3 is TGTGCCAGCAGCGCCGGATCTACTTGGGACAGACAAGAGACCCAGTACTTC. It yields the protein CASSAGSTWDRQETQYF.

The chain is built from TRBV5-6 and TRBJ2-3; perhaps TRBD2 as D (6 bases). The V end lost 2 bases, the J end lost 6 bases, and 7 bases lay between the germline ends. Germline V gives CDR1 SGHDT, CDR2 YYEEEE. The CDR3 is made up of 12 amino acids. CDR3 in DNA: TGTGCCAGCAGCTTTGGGGGGGATACGCAGTATTTT. This codes for CASSFGGDTQYF.